This TCR beta chain comes out of a study of blood T cells in healthy people across ages. A second PCR, run for about 6 to 11 cycles, used a sample-barcoded 5' primer plus a J-beta primer mix. TCRdb used MiXCR to reprocess the 5' RACE reads, holding one entry per CDR3 protein. The top ten clones hold approximately 7.7% of a sample with 1.5 million to 2 million distinct CDR3 sequences, 28% of them seen once. The sample holds many counts of this clonotype. J lost 5 bases, V lost 6 bases, and 4 bases had no gene match. The CDR3 sequence is 14 residues long. The source is a woman aged 25 to 39 in good health. J is TRBJ2-5 and V is TRBV12-3 or TRBV12-4; TRBD2 matches 12 bases. The sequencing sample was made of blood. The CDR3 DNA reads TGTGCCAGCAGGCTAGCGGGGGGGCGTGAGACCCAGTACTTC. Its translation: CASRLAGGRETQYF.